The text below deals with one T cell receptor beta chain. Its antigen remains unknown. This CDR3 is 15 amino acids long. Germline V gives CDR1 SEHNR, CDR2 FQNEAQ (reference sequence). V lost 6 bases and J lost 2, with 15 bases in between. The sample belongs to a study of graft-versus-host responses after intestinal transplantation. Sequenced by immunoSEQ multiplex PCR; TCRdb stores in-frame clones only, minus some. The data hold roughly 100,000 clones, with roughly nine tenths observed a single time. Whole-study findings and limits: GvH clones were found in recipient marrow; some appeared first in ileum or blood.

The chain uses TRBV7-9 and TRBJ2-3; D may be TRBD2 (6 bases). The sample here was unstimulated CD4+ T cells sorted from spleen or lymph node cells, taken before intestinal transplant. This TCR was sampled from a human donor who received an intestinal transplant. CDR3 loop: CASRPRARDTDTQYF. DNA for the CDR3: TGTGCCAGCAGACCCAGGGCGCGGGACACAGATACGCAGTATTTT.